This T cell receptor beta chain was retrieved from a study of blood T cell repertoires in COVID-19. About the study: Samples taken during acute and convalescent COVID-19 were collected in the United States, Italy and Spain. T cells, B-cell-depleted T cells, or PBMCs supplied cDNA or gDNA.

Original data processing: Counts of nucleated cells, estimated from reference gene primer amplification, were obtained. Measured with immunoSEQ multiplex PCR; TCRdb has only the in-frame clones, and not every one. That table gives V, J and clone size, and the DNA gave D and trimming. The table has more than 85,000 clones, about nine tenths seen once. This CDR3 has 15 amino acids. V was trimmed by 1 base and J by 2 bases, leaving 11 bases between them. Germline CDR1 is SGHAT and CDR2 is FQNNGV. The receptor was isolated from a man between 18 and 29 years old with acute or convalescent COVID-19. This chain connects TRBV11-2 to TRBJ1-2; D not certain. Sample: peripheral blood. CDR3 in amino acids: CASSLGGGLNYGYTF. As DNA, the CDR3 is TGTGCCAGCAGCTTAGGAGGAGGGTTGAACTATGGCTACACCTTC. The full variable domain, completed using reference TRBV11-2 and TRBJ1-2, is EAGVAQSPRYKIIEKRQSVAFWCNPISGHATLYWYQQILGQGPKLLIQFQNNGVVDDSQLPKDRFSAERLKGVDSTLKIQPAKLEDSAVYLCASSLGGGLNYGYTFGSGTRLTVV.